The rows below give T cell receptor beta chains drawn from one sample of a study of a mutant IDH1 vaccine in newly diagnosed glioma. No antigens are known for them. The method was immunoSEQ multiplex PCR; TCRdb's version includes in-frame clones alone and lacks a portion of them. Counted here are 25,000 to 35,000 clones, around 90% occurring once; the ten biggest clones make up around 18%. This material consisted of PBMCs, taken from a glioma patient whose treatment included an IDH1 peptide vaccine. These receptors came from a man aged 18 to 30 with glioma. Both conserved end residues are part of each CDR3. The D gene is left open where the match is weak. Rows may omit the clone size; those that give it use once, few, many or a size class.

d_gene,j_gene,v_gene,abundance,CDR3nt,CDR3aa
.,TRBJ1-5,TRBV19,.,TGTGCCAGTAGTATAGACGGGGGAGATCAGCCCCAGCATTTT,CASSIDGGDQPQHF
.,TRBJ2-5,TRBV7-9,.,TGTGCCAGCAGCTTAGGGGGATGGCTGTCCAAAGAGACCCAGTACTTC,CASSLGGWLSKETQYF
.,TRBJ2-1,TRBV6-5,.,TGTGCCAGCAGTTACCACCATCTGACAGTCTACAATGAGCAGTTCTTC,CASSYHHLTVYNEQFF
.,TRBJ2-7,TRBV30,.,TGTGCCTGGGACCGGGGAGCCTACGAGCAGTACTTC,CAWDRGAYEQYF
.,TRBJ1-1,TRBV28,.,TGTGCCAGCAGTCCGGCAGTGAACACTGAAGCTTTCTTT,CASSPAVNTEAFF
.,TRBJ1-1,TRBV10-3,once,TGTGCCATCAGCGAAGGTGGGACCCATGAAGCTTTCTTT,CAISEGGTHEAFF
.,TRBJ1-1,TRBV5-1,.,TGCGCCAGCAGCTTGAGTGGAACTAATCGTGCTTTCTTT,CASSLSGTNRAFF
.,TRBJ1-3,TRBV4-1,.,TGCGCCAGCAGTATCACCGAGGGAAACACCATATATTTT,CASSITEGNTIYF
TRBD2,TRBJ2-3,TRBV6-1,.,TGTGCCAGCAGTGGACTAGCGGGAGGGACGGGTGGCACAGATACGCAGTATTTT,CASSGLAGGTGGTDTQYF
.,TRBJ2-7,TRBV11-2,.,TGTGCCAGCAGCCCAGGGACCAGGAGCTCCTACGAGCAGTACTTC,CASSPGTRSSYEQYF
.,TRBJ1-2,TRBV2,.,TGTGCCAGCCAGCCTGGGACGGGGACGGAAAATGGCTACACCTTC,CASQPGTGTENGYTF
TRBD1,TRBJ1-2,TRBV6-5,.,TGTGCCAGCAGTAGGGGACAGGGAGCGGATGGCTACACCTTC,CASSRGQGADGYTF
.,TRBJ1-1,TRBV4-3,.,TGCGCCAGCAGCCAAGAACTCGCGGGACCCCCGGGCACTGAAGCTTTCTTT,CASSQELAGPPGTEAFF
TRBD1,TRBJ1-1,TRBV5-5,.,TGTGCCAGCAGCTGGGGACAGGGAGTCACTGAAGCTTTCTTT,CASSWGQGVTEAFF
.,TRBJ2-5,TRBV11-2,.,TGTGCCAGCAGCAGGGGCCTGCAGGAGACCCAGTACTTC,CASSRGLQETQYF
.,TRBJ1-1,TRBV29-1,.,TGCAGCGTTGGGCGGGAGGGCACTGAAGCTTTCTTT,CSVGREGTEAFF
.,TRBJ2-2,TRBV2,once,TGTGCCAGCAACCGGGACCCCAACACCGGGGAGCTGTTTTTT,CASNRDPNTGELFF
TRBD1,TRBJ1-3,TRBV6-5,.,TGTGCCAGCAGTCAAGGACAGGGCTTTGGAAACACCATATATTTT,CASSQGQGFGNTIYF
.,TRBJ1-1,TRBV30,.,TGTGCCTGGAGTGTACTAGGCAGGGGAAAGACTGAAGCTTTCTTT,CAWSVLGRGKTEAFF
TRBD1,TRBJ1-6,TRBV30,.,TGTGCCTGGACCCGGACAGGGGCGATCAATTCACCCCTCCACTTT,CAWTRTGAINSPLHF
TRBD1,TRBJ2-3,TRBV5-1,.,TGCGCCAGCAGCTTAGGACAGGGAGGCACAGATACGCAGTATTTT,CASSLGQGGTDTQYF
.,TRBJ1-6,TRBV4-1,few,TGCGCCAGCAGCCAAGTGGGGGGGGTTGGTAATTCACCCCTCCACTTT,CASSQVGGVGNSPLHF
.,TRBJ1-4,TRBV5-4,.,TGTGCCAGCAGCCTGGGTGCCTCAACTAATGAAAAACTGTTTTTT,CASSLGASTNEKLFF
.,TRBJ2-7,TRBV4-1,.,TGCGCCAGCAGCCTGGGATCTGATATCATCGAGCAGTACTTC,CASSLGSDIIEQYF
.,TRBJ2-6,TRBV19,.,TGTGCCAGTAGTAATCTTCCCCTACCCTCTGGGGCCAACGTCCTGACTTTC,CASSNLPLPSGANVLTF
.,TRBJ1-1,TRBV4-2,.,TGTGCCAGCAGCCAAGGTGGTGGCCCTGAACGTAACACTGAAGCTTTCTTT,CASSQGGGPERNTEAFF
.,TRBJ1-4,TRBV6-1,.,TGTGCCAGCAGTCTTCAGGGGACGGCTAATGAAAAACTGTTTTTT,CASSLQGTANEKLFF
.,TRBJ1-2,TRBV7-2,.,TGTGCCAGCAGCTTAGCGGGGCGCGTCTATGGCTACACCTTC,CASSLAGRVYGYTF
TRBD2,TRBJ2-7,TRBV13,.,TGTGCCAGCAGCTTAGGGGGACTAGCGAAGACCTACGAGCAGTACTTC,CASSLGGLAKTYEQYF
TRBD1,TRBJ2-7,TRBV7-9,.,TGTGCCAGCAGCGAAACAGGGGGCCCGGGGGTCCACGAGCAGTACTTC,CASSETGGPGVHEQYF
.,TRBJ1-5,TRBV4-3,.,TGCGCCAGCAGCCAAGACGCGGGGAGCAATCAGCCCCAGCATTTT,CASSQDAGSNQPQHF
.,TRBJ1-1,TRBV4-3,.,TGCGCCAGCAGCCAAGAGAGGAGGGAGGGGACTGAAGCTTTCTTT,CASSQERREGTEAFF
.,TRBJ2-5,TRBV20-1,.,TGCAGTGCGCCTTCACAAGAGACCCAGTACTTC,CSAPSQETQYF
TRBD1,TRBJ1-5,TRBV28,.,TGTGCCAGCAGTAGCAGGGGGGTGAAACAGGGACAAAGAGATCAGCCCCAGCATTTT,CASSSRGVKQGQRDQPQHF
TRBD1,TRBJ1-1,TRBV19,.,TGTGCCAGTAGGCGGAGACAGGGGACGGACACTGAAGCTTTCTTT,CASRRRQGTDTEAFF
.,TRBJ1-2,TRBV28,.,TGTGCCAGCAGTTTATCCCACTTAAATCGGGGCTACACCTTC,CASSLSHLNRGYTF
.,TRBJ1-6,TRBV2,.,TGTGCCAGCAGTGAAGGGGCTGGCTCCTATAATTCACCCCTCCACTTT,CASSEGAGSYNSPLHF
.,TRBJ2-2,TRBV6-1,.,TGTGCCAGCACTCTCACCGGGGAGCTGTTTTTT,CASTLTGELFF
TRBD2,TRBJ2-1,TRBV6-1,.,TGTGCCAGCAGTGGGGGACTAGCGGGAGGGCCCCGCAATGAGCAGTTCTTC,CASSGGLAGGPRNEQFF
.,TRBJ1-4,TRBV4-3,.,TGCGCCAGCAGCGATTCGACAGGCTGGGAAAAACTGTTTTTT,CASSDSTGWEKLFF
TRBD2,TRBJ2-2,TRBV30,.,TGTGCCTTAAGCGGGACTAGCGGGACCGGGGAGCTGTTTTTT,CALSGTSGTGELFF